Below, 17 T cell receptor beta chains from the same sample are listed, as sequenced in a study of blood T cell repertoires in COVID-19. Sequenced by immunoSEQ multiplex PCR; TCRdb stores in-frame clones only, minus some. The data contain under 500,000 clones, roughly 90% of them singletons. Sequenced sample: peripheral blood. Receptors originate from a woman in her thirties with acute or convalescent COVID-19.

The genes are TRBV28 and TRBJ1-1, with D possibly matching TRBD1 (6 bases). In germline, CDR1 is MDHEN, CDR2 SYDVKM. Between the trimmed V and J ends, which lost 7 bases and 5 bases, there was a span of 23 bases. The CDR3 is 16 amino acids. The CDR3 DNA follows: TGTGCCAGCAACATAGGGGGGGCGCGAGGTACTACTGAAGCTTTCTTT. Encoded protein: CASNIGGARGTTEAFF.

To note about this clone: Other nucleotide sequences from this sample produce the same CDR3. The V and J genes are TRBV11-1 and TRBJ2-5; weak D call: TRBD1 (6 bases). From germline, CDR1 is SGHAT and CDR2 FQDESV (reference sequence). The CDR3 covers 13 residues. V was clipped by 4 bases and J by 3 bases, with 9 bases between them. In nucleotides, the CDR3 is TGTGCCAGCAGCTCCGGACAGAAAGAGACCCAGTACTTC. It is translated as CASSSGQKETQYF.

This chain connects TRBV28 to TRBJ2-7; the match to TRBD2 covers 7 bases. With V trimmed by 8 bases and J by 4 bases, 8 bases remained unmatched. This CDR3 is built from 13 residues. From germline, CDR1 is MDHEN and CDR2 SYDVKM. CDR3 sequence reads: CASRAGTRYEQYF. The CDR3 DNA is TGTGCCAGCCGAGCGGGGACCCGTTACGAGCAGTACTTC. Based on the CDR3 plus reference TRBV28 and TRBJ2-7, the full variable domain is DVKVTQSSRYLVKRTGEKVFLECVQDMDHENMFWYRQDPGLGLRLIYFSYDVKMKEKGDIPEGYSVSREKKERFSLILESASTNQTSMYLCASRAGTRYEQYFGPGTRLTVT.

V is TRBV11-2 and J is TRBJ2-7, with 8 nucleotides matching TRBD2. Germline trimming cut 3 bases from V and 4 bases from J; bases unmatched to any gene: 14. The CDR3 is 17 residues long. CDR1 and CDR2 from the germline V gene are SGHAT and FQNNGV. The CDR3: CASSFLLPRGGKYEQYF. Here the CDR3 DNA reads TGTGCCAGCAGCTTCCTATTACCTCGGGGGGGGAAGTACGAGCAGTACTTC.

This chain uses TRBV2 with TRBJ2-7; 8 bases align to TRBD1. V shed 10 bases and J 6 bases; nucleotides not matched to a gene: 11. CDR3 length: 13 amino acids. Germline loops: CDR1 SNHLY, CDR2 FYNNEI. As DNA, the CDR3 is TGTGCCACCCGGGACAGGACCTTTCTCGAGCAGTACTTC. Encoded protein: CATRDRTFLEQYF.

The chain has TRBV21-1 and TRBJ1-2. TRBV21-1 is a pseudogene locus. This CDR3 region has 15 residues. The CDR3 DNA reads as TGTGCCAGCAGCCCACAGGGAGGGACGGGCTATGGCTACACCTTC. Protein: CASSPQGGTGYGYTF.

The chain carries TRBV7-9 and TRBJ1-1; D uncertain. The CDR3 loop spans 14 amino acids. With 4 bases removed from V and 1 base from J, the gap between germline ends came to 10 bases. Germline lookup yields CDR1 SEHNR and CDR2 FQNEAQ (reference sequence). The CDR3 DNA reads TGTGCCAGCAGCTCGTCCACAGAGAACACTGAAGCTTTCTTT. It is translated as CASSSSTENTEAFF.

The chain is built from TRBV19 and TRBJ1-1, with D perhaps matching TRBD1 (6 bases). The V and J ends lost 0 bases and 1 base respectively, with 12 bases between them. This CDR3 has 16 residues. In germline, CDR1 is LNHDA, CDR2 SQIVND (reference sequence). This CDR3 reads CASSIDVGARNTEAFF. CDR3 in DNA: TGTGCCAGTAGTATAGATGTGGGGGCTCGGAACACTGAAGCTTTCTTT. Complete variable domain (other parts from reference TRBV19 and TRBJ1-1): DGGITQSPKYLFRKEGQNVTLSCEQNLNHDAMYWYRQDPGQGLRLIYYSQIVNDFQKGDIAEGYSVSREKKESFPLTVTSAQKNPTAFYLCASSIDVGARNTEAFFGQGTRLTVV.

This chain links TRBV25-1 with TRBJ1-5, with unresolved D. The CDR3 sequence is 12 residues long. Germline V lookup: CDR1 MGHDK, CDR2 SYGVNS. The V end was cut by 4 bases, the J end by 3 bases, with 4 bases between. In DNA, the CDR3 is TGTGCCAGCAGTGGGCCCAATCAGCCCCAGCATTTT. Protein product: CASSGPNQPQHF.

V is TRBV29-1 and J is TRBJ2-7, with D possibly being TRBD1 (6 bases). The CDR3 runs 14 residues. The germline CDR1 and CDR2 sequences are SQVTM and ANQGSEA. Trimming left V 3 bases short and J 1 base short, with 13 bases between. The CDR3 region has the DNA TGCAGCGTTGAGAAACGGGACACTTCCTACGAGCAGTACTTC. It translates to CSVEKRDTSYEQYF.

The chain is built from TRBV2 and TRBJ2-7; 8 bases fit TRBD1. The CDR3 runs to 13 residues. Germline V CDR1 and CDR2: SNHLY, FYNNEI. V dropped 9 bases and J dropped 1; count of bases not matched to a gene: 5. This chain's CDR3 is CASARDRSYEQYF. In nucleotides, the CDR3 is TGTGCCAGTGCGCGGGACAGGTCCTACGAGCAGTACTTC.

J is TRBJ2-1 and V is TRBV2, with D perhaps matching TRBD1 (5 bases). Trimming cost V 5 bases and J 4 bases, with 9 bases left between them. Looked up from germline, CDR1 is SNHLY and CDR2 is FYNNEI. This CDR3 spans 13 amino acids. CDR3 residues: CASSNQGYNEQFF. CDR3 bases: TGTGCCAGCAGTAATCAGGGTTACAATGAGCAGTTCTTC.

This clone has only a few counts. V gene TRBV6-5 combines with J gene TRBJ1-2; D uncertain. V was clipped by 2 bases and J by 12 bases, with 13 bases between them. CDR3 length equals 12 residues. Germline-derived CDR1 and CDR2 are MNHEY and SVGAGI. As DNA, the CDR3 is TGTGCCAGCAGTTACCCGGGGTCGGGAAACACCTTC. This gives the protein CASSYPGSGNTF.

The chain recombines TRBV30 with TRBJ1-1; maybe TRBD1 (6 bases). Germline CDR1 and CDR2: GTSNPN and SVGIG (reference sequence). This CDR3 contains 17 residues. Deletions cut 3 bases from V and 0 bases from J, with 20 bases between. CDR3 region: CAWRLSGTLLMNTEAFF. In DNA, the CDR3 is TGTGCCTGGAGATTATCCGGGACATTACTCATGAACACTGAAGCTTTCTTT.

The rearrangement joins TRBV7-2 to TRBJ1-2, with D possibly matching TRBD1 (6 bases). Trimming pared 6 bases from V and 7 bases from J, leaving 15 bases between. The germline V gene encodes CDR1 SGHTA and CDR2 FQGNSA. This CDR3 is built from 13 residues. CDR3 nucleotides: TGTGCCAGCAGTCTAGGGGTAGGGGGTGGCTACACCTTC. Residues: CASSLGVGGGYTF.

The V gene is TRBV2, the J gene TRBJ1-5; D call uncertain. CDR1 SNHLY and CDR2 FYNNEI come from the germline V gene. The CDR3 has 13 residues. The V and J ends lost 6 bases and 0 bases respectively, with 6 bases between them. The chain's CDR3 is CASRRDSNQPQHF. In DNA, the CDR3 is TGTGCCAGCAGGAGGGATAGCAATCAGCCCCAGCATTTT.

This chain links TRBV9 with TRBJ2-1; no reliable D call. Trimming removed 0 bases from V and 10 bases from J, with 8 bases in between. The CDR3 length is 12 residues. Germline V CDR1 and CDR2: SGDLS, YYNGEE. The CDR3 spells CASSVEQREQFF. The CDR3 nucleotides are TGTGCCAGCAGCGTAGAGCAAAGAGAGCAGTTCTTC.